The 27 T cell receptor beta chains below were found in one sample sequenced in a study of T cell responses to AZD1222 COVID-19 vaccine. The protocol was immunoSEQ multiplex PCR, while the TCRdb copy is restricted to in-frame clones and leaves out a portion. This sample yields around 150,000 clones, of which more than 85% are seen a single time; around 2.5% belongs to the top ten. The sample was peripheral blood, taken on day 0 of AZD1222 vaccination. These receptors were collected from an adult in good health.

The chain recombines TRBV2 with TRBJ1-2; TRBD1 matches at 10 bases. V dropped 6 bases and J dropped 6; count of bases not matched to a gene: 13. Germline V gene data show CDR1 as SNHLY and CDR2 as FYNNEI. The CDR3 is 16 residues long. The CDR3 coding sequence is TGTGCCAGCAGACAACAAGACAGGGGGCTTAGGGATGGCTACACCTTC. Its protein product is CASRQQDRGLRDGYTF.

The chain couples TRBV27 to TRBJ2-7; TRBD2 matches 7 bases. Germline assignment: CDR1 MNHEY and CDR2 SMNVEV (reference sequence). The CDR3 is 16 amino acids. V lost 5 bases and J lost 5; bases outside the gene matches: 15. The CDR3 loop is CASSLDVGRGGDEQYF. CDR3 DNA: TGTGCCAGCAGTCTCGACGTTGGGAGGGGAGGGGACGAGCAGTACTTC.

This clone was seen only once. The chain carries TRBV19 and TRBJ2-7; D gene uncertain. V lost 0 bases and J 4 bases, leaving 7 bases between the germline ends. The length of the CDR3 is 13 residues. Germline CDR1 reads LNHDA; CDR2 reads SQIVND (reference sequence). In DNA form, the CDR3 reads TGTGCCAGTAGTATAGATCGCCTGTACGAGCAGTACTTC. Translated: CASSIDRLYEQYF.

The V gene is TRBV19, the J gene TRBJ1-4; weak D call: TRBD1 (6 bases). The CDR3 consists of 15 residues. V was clipped by 6 bases and J by 1 base, with 12 bases between them. Germline assignment: CDR1 LNHDA and CDR2 SQIVND (reference sequence). In nucleotides, the CDR3 is TGTGCCAGTAGCCAGGGGCGACGAACTAATGAAAAACTGTTTTTT. Residues: CASSQGRRTNEKLFF.

In its sample, this clone was seen many times. This chain connects TRBV25-1 to TRBJ1-3, with a weak D call TRBD1 (5 bases). Germline values: CDR1 MGHDK, CDR2 SYGVNS. Trimming removed 3 bases at V and 5 bases at J, with 8 bases between. CDR3 size: 13 residues. Here the CDR3 reads CASSELGRNTIYF. In DNA, the CDR3 is TGTGCCAGCAGTGAGTTGGGGCGAAACACCATATATTTT.

The chain recombines TRBV12-3 or TRBV12-4 with TRBJ1-2, with no clear D. V was trimmed by 1 base and J by 5 bases, leaving 5 bases between them. CDR3 length equals 12 residues. The CDR3 DNA follows: TGTGCCAGCAGTTTAGGGAGATATGGCTACACCTTC. Protein product: CASSLGRYGYTF.

Only one count was recorded for this clone. The chain joins TRBV6-5 to TRBJ2-7; TRBD1 aligns across 10 bases. CDR1 is MNHEY and CDR2 is SVGAGI in the germline V gene. The J segment lost 3 bases and the V segment lost 4 bases, leaving 3 bases of the junction unmatched. The CDR3 spans 14 residues. The CDR3 region has the DNA TGTGCCAGCAGTTTGGGACAGGGGCTCTACGAGCAGTACTTC. Amino acid sequence: CASSLGQGLYEQYF.

This clone has only one observation. The chain uses TRBV19 and TRBJ2-2, with a weak D call TRBD1 (5 bases). V lost 2 bases, J lost 6 bases, and 13 bases lay in between. This CDR3 has 15 amino acids. Germline lookup yields CDR1 LNHDA and CDR2 SQIVND (reference sequence). The CDR3 DNA is TGTGCCAGTAGTATATGGGGAAAAGGGGCCGGGGAGCTGTTTTTT. This translates into CASSIWGKGAGELFF. The full variable domain, rest sourced from reference TRBV19 and TRBJ2-2, is DGGITQSPKYLFRKEGQNVTLSCEQNLNHDAMYWYRQDPGQGLRLIYYSQIVNDFQKGDIAEGYSVSREKKESFPLTVTSAQKNPTAFYLCASSIWGKGAGELFFGEGSRLTVL.

The chain uses TRBV19 and TRBJ1-2; D is unresolved. The V gene's germline CDR1 is LNHDA and CDR2 SQIVND (reference sequence). CDR3 length equals 13 residues. Between the trimmed V and J ends, which lost 6 bases and 6 bases, there was a span of 14 bases. DNA for the CDR3: TGTGCCAGTAGCCGGTCGGAACGGGATGGCTACACCTTC. It encodes CASSRSERDGYTF. Filled out from reference TRBV19 and TRBJ1-2, the complete variable domain reads DGGITQSPKYLFRKEGQNVTLSCEQNLNHDAMYWYRQDPGQGLRLIYYSQIVNDFQKGDIAEGYSVSREKKESFPLTVTSAQKNPTAFYLCASSRSERDGYTFGSGTRLTVV.

This clone occurred once. The chain recombines TRBV7-2 with TRBJ1-4, with 9 bases fitting TRBD1. The ends lost 4 bases at V and 7 bases at J; junction bases unmatched: 7. The length of the CDR3 is 15 residues. The germline V gene has CDR1 SGHTA and CDR2 FQGNSA. The CDR3 loop reads CASSYRDRDFEKLFF. CDR3 DNA sequence: TGTGCCAGCAGCTACCGGGACAGGGACTTTGAAAAACTGTTTTTT. Full variable domain (rest looked up from reference TRBV7-2 and TRBJ1-4): GAGVSQSPSNKVTEKGKDVELRCDPISGHTALYWYRQSLGQGLEFLIYFQGNSAPDKSGLPSDRFSAERTGGSVSTLTIQRTQQEDSAVYLCASSYRDRDFEKLFFGSGTQLSVL.

The chain joins TRBV10-2 to TRBJ2-4; 12 bases fit TRBD2. Germline CDR1 WSHSY, CDR2 SAAADI. The CDR3 runs 14 residues. V shed 6 bases and J 7 bases; nucleotides not matched to a gene: 4. Here the CDR3 reads CASSDGTSGNIQYF. As DNA, the CDR3 is TGCGCCAGCAGCGACGGGACTAGCGGGAACATTCAGTACTTC.

J is TRBJ2-1 and V is TRBV4-3; a weak D match, TRBD2 (7 bases). V gave up 1 base and J gave up 0 bases, with 10 bases separating them. Germline V lookup: CDR1 LGHNA, CDR2 YSLEER. The CDR3 extends over 16 amino acids. CDR3 coding DNA: TGCGCCAGCAGCCAAGTTAGGGGGGGCTCCTACAATGAGCAGTTCTTC. Translation gives CASSQVRGGSYNEQFF.

CDR3 DNA sequence: TGTGCCAGCAGCCAAGATTCCGCGGGAATGGGCACCGGGGAGCTGTTTTTT. This encodes CASSQDSAGMGTGELFF. The chain links TRBV4-2 to TRBJ2-2; D may be TRBD2 (6 bases). This CDR3 is built from 17 residues. Per the germline V gene, CDR1 is LGHNA and CDR2 is YNFKEQ. V gave up 0 bases and J gave up 4 bases, with 15 bases separating them.

The chain carries TRBV7-2 and TRBJ2-3, with 16 positions matching TRBD2. The CDR3 covers 17 residues. With V trimmed by 5 bases and J by 2 bases, 4 bases remained unmatched. Germline CDR1 and CDR2: SGHTA and FQGNSA. The CDR3 region is CASSTGTSGGDTDTQYF. CDR3 bases: TGTGCCAGCAGCACAGGGACTAGCGGGGGGGACACAGATACGCAGTATTTT.

V and J are TRBV12-2 and TRBJ1-5; the table's D call of TRBD1 was not tested on the DNA. TRBV12-2 is listed as a pseudogene. The CDR3 is 16 amino acids. Here the CDR3 reads CASIKRGTGLNQPQHF. DNA for the CDR3: TGTGCAAGTATAAAGCGAGGGACAGGTCTCAATCAGCCCCAGCATTTT.

The V call is TRBV7-8, the J call TRBJ1-4; D ambiguous. Germline CDR1 SGHVS, CDR2 FQNEAQ. There are 20 residues in the CDR3. V lost 3 bases and J 0 bases, leaving 23 bases between the germline ends. CDR3: CASSLRQVPRSKATNEKLFF. DNA of the CDR3: TGTGCCAGCAGCTTGCGGCAGGTCCCCCGTTCTAAGGCAACTAATGAAAAACTGTTTTTT.

The chain uses TRBV2 and TRBJ1-2; TRBD1 matches 7 bases. The CDR3 loop spans 14 amino acids. Unmatched junction bases numbered 11, after V lost 6 bases and J lost 7 bases. Germline V gives CDR1 SNHLY, CDR2 FYNNEI. CDR3 sequence reads: CASSFSRDSSGYTF. CDR3 bases: TGTGCCAGCAGCTTCTCCCGGGACAGCAGTGGCTACACCTTC. Combining the CDR3 with reference TRBV2 and TRBJ1-2 gives the whole variable domain EPEVTQTPSHQVTQMGQEVILRCVPISNHLYFYWYRQILGQKVEFLVSFYNNEISEKSEIFDDQFSVERPDGSNFTLKIRSTKLEDSAMYFCASSFSRDSSGYTFGSGTRLTVV.

The chain is built from TRBV7-9 and TRBJ1-1, with 11 positions matching TRBD1. The junction had 2 bases not matched to a gene; V was cut back by 0 bases and J by 2 bases. The CDR3 runs to 16 residues. Germline CDR1 and CDR2: SEHNR and FQNEAQ (reference sequence). For the CDR3, the DNA is TGTGCCAGCAGCTTAGCCGGACAGGGGGCAAACACTGAAGCTTTCTTT. Translating it yields CASSLAGQGANTEAFF.

The chain couples TRBV7-2 to TRBJ1-3; tentative D call: TRBD1 (6 bases). CDR3 size: 15 residues. The germline V and J ends were trimmed by 5 bases and 2 bases, with 13 bases remaining between them. Germline V gives CDR1 SGHTA, CDR2 FQGNSA. The chain's CDR3 is CASSRPGGPGNTIYF. In nucleotides, the CDR3 is TGTGCCAGCAGCCGTCCGGGGGGCCCTGGAAACACCATATATTTT.

The chain couples TRBV6-6 to TRBJ2-2; either TRBD1 or TRBD2 may fit D (6 bases each). From germline, CDR1 is MNHNY and CDR2 SVGAGI (reference sequence). The germline V and J ends were trimmed by 10 bases and 5 bases, with 14 bases remaining between them. CDR3 length: 13 amino acids. The CDR3 nucleotides read TGTGCCACTAAGACAGGAGGGACCGGGGAGCTGTTTTTT. This gives the protein CATKTGGTGELFF.

The rearrangement joins TRBV11-2 to TRBJ2-5; possible D gene TRBD2, 5 bases. The V and J ends lost 7 bases and 5 bases respectively, with 17 bases between them. This CDR3 comprises 14 residues. Germline CDR1 and CDR2: SGHAT and FQNNGV. The CDR3 loop is CASTRGSGLETQYF. Here the CDR3 DNA reads TGTGCCAGCACTCGAGGGAGTGGGTTGGAGACCCAGTACTTC.

This chain links TRBV5-8 with TRBJ1-1, with D possibly matching TRBD1 (5 bases). The CDR3 runs 15 residues. Germline-derived CDR1 and CDR2 are SGHTS and YDEGEE. Trimming took 0 bases from V and 5 from J, leaving 14 bases between them. The CDR3 here is CASSLAVQGITEAFF. CDR3 coding DNA: TGTGCCAGCAGCTTGGCGGTCCAGGGAATTACTGAAGCTTTCTTT.

V is TRBV7-9 and J is TRBJ1-4; D might be TRBD1 (5 bases). Trimming took 8 bases from V and 7 from J, leaving 20 bases between them. Germline V gene lookup returns CDR1 SEHNR and CDR2 FQNEAQ (reference sequence). The CDR3 contains 15 residues. The DNA for the CDR3 is TGTGCCAGCCGTCCTGGGGTCACAAGGGGTGAAAAACTGTTTTTT. The encoded protein is CASRPGVTRGEKLFF.

The genes are TRBV11-2 and TRBJ2-2; 7 bases agree with TRBD2. The V segment lost 5 bases and the J segment 1 base; nucleotides outside the gene matches: 7. The CDR3 totals 16 residues. Germline V gene lookup returns CDR1 SGHAT and CDR2 FQNNGV. CDR3 sequence: CASSPIAGQNTGELFF. CDR3 sequence (DNA): TGTGCCAGCAGCCCTATAGCGGGCCAGAACACCGGGGAGCTGTTTTTT.

The rearrangement joins TRBV9 to TRBJ2-3; D is possibly TRBD1 or TRBD2 (5 bases each). CDR1 and CDR2 (germline): SGDLS, YYNGEE. Trimming took off 3 bases at V and 6 bases at J, with 17 bases between the two ends. CDR3 size: 15 residues. The CDR3 is CASSAGAREWDTQYF. CDR3 DNA: TGTGCCAGCAGCGCCGGGGCCCGAGAGTGGGATACGCAGTATTTT.

The V and J genes are TRBV9 and TRBJ2-7; 9 bases line up with TRBD2. V lost 1 base and J lost 6; bases outside the gene matches: 5. The CDR3 has 14 amino acids. The V gene's germline CDR1 is SGDLS and CDR2 YYNGEE. CDR3 sequence (DNA): TGTGCCAGCAGCGTACTAGCGGGGTTGGGCGAGCAGTACTTC. It encodes CASSVLAGLGEQYF.

The V gene is TRBV5-1, the J gene TRBJ1-6; no reliable D call. The germline V gene has CDR1 SGHRS and CDR2 YFSETQ. V dropped 0 bases and J dropped 6 bases, with 4 bases sitting between them. This CDR3 region has 13 residues. For the CDR3, the DNA is TGCGCCAGCAGCTTGGATGTTAATTCACCCCTCCACTTT. It translates to CASSLDVNSPLHF.